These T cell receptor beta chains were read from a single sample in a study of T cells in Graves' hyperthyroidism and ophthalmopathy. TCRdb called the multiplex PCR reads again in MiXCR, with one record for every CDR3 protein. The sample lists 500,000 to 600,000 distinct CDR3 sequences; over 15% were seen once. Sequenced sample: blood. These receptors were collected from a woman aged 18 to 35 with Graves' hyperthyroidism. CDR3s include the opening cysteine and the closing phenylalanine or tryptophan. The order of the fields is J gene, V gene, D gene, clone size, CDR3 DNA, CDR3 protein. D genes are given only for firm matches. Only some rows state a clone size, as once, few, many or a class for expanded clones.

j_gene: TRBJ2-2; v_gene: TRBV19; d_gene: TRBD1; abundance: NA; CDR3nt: TGTGCCAGTAGTATACTCCGGGACAGGGGCCGGGACACCGGGGAGCTGTTTTTT; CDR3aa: CASSILRDRGRDTGELFF
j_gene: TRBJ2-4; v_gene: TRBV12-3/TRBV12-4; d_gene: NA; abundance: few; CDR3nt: TGTGCCAGCAGTTTTCGGCGAGGCAAAAACATTCAGTACTTC; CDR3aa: CASSFRRGKNIQYF
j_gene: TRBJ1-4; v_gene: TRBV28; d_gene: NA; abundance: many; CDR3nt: TGTGCCAGCAGTCATCAGGGCCTGCGCGAAAAACTGTTTTTT; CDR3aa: CASSHQGLREKLFF
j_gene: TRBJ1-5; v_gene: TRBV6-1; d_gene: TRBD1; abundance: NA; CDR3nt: TGTGCCAGCAGAGAGGGACAGGGGGTCAATCAGCCCCAGCATTTT; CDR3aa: CASREGQGVNQPQHF
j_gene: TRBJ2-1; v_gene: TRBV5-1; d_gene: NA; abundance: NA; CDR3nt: TGCGCCGGCAGCTTGGGGGGGCAGGGGGCGCATAATGAGCAGTTCTTC; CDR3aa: CAGSLGGQGAHNEQFF
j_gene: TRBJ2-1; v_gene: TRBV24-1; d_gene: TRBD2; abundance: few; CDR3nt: TGTGCCACCAGGGCTAGCGGGGAGTCCAATGAGCAGTTCTTC; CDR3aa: CATRASGESNEQFF
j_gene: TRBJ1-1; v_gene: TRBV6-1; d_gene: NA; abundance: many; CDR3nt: TGTGCCAGCAGTGAATTAGGGAGGGCGAACACTGAAGCTTTCTTT; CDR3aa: CASSELGRANTEAFF
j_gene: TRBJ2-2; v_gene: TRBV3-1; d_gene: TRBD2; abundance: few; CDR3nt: TGTGCCAGCAGCCAGGGGAGCGGGGGAAACACCGGGGAGCTGTTTTTT; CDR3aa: CASSQGSGGNTGELFF
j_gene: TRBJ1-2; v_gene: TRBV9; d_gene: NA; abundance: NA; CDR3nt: TGTGCCAGCAGCGTAGCTACACGGGGCTACTATGGCTACACCTTC; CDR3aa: CASSVATRGYYGYTF
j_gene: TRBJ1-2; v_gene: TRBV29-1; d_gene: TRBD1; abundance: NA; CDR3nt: TGCAGCGTTGAGACAGGGAATGGGTATGACTACACCTTC; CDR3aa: CSVETGNGYDYTF
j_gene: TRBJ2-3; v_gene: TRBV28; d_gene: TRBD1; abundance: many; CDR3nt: TGTGCCAGCAGTTTTTCCGGACAGGGCTCAGATACGCAGTATTTT; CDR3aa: CASSFSGQGSDTQYF
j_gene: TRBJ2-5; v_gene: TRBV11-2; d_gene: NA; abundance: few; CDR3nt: TGTGCCAGCAGCCCCATTAGCGGACAAGAGACCCAGTACTTC; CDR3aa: CASSPISGQETQYF
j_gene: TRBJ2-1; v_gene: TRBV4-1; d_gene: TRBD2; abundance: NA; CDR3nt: TGCGCCAGCAGCCAAGATCGGAGGCGGGGAGCGGGAGTGCCCCCTAATGAGCAGTTCTTC; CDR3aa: CASSQDRRRGAGVPPNEQFF
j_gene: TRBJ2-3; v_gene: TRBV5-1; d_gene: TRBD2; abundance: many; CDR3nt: TGCGCCAGCAGCTCCCAAATGTTGACTAGCGGAGATACGCAGTATTTT; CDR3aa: CASSSQMLTSGDTQYF
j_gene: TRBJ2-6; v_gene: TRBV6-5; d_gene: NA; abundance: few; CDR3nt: TGTGCCAGCAGTTACGAGCCGCAGGGCCCTATTGGGGCCAACGTCCTGACTTTC; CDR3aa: CASSYEPQGPIGANVLTF
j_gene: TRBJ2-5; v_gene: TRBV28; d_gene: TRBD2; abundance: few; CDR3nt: TGTGCCAGCACCATAGCGGGAAGAAAGACCCAGTACTTC; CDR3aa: CASTIAGRKTQYF
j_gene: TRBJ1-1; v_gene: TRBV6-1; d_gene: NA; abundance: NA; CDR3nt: TGTGCCAGCAGCGACGGACGGGAGGAAGCTTTCTTT; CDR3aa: CASSDGREEAFF
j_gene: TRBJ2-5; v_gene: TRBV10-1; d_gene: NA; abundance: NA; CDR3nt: TGCGCCAGCAGTGACGACCGTGAGGGAGAGACCCAGTACTTC; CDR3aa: CASSDDREGETQYF
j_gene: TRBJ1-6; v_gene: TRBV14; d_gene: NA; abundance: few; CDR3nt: TGTGCCAGCAGCCACCGACTGAGGAGCTCCTATAATTCACCCCTCCACTTT; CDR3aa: CASSHRLRSSYNSPLHF
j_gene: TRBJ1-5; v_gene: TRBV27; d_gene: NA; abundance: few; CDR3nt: TGTGCCAGCAGTTTTAAGGGGCGCGGTAGCAGTCAGCCCCAGCATTTT; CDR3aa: CASSFKGRGSSQPQHF
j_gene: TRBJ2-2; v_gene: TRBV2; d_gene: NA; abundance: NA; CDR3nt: TGTGCCAGCAACATGGACACCGGGGAGCTGTTTTTT; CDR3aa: CASNMDTGELFF
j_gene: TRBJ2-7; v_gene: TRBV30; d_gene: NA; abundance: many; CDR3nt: TGTGCCTGGGAGGAAAATACCTCCTACGAGCAGTACTTC; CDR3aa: CAWEENTSYEQYF
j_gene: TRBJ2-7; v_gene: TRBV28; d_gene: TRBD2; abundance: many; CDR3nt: TGTGCCAGCAGTTCGATAGCGGGAGCCCCCTACGAGCAGTACTTC; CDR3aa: CASSSIAGAPYEQYF
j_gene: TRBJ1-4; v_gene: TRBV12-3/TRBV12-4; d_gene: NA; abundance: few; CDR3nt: TGTGCCAGCACCATCCGGGGCAGGGATGAAAAACTGTTTTTT; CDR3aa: CASTIRGRDEKLFF
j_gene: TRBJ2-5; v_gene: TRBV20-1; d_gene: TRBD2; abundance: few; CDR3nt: TGCAGTGCCCGAGCGGGGGGGGTGGGAGAGACCCAGTACTTC; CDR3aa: CSARAGGVGETQYF
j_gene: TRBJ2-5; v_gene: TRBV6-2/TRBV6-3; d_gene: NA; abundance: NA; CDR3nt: TGTGCCAGCAGTTATTTGCTGGGGAGTGAGACCCAGTACTTC; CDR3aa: CASSYLLGSETQYF
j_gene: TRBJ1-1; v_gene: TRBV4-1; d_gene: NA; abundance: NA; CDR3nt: TGCGCCAGCAGCCTGGGGACGGAAAACACTGGAGCTTTCTTT; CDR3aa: CASSLGTENTGAFF
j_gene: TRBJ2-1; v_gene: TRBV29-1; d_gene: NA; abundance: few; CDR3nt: TGCAGCGTTGATCAACTCTTTAATGAGCAGTTCTTC; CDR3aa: CSVDQLFNEQFF
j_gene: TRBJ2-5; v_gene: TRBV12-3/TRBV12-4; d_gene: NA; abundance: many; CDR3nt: TGTGCCAGCAGTTCCTCCCTGGCGGGGTCGTCAGAGACCCAGTACTTC; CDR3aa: CASSSSLAGSSETQYF
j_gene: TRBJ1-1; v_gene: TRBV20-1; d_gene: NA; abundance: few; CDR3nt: TGCAGTGCCCCTAGGGCGGGTAACACTGAAGCTTTCTTT; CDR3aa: CSAPRAGNTEAFF
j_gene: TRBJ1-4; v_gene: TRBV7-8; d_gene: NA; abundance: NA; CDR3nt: TGTGCCAGCAGCTTAGTAATTCTGGGGGCGCGGGTAGATGAAAAACTGTTTTTT; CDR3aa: CASSLVILGARVDEKLFF
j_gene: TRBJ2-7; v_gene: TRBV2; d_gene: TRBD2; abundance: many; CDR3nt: TGTGCCAGCAGTAGCGGGAGGGAGCTCGAGCAGTACTTC; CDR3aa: CASSSGRELEQYF
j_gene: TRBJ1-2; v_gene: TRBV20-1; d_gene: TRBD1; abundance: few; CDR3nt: TGCAGTGCTAGGAAACCGGGACAGCGTTCTTATGGCTACACCTTC; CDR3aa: CSARKPGQRSYGYTF